This TCR beta chain derives from a study of cytomegalovirus exposure and HLA in healthy donors. A multiplex PCR was run with 60 Vbeta primers and 13 Jbeta primers. The protocol was immunoSEQ multiplex PCR, while the TCRdb copy is restricted to in-frame clones and leaves out a portion. The sample lists about 160,000 clones; about four fifths were seen once. From germline, CDR1 is KGHSH and CDR2 LQKENI. V gave up 1 base and J gave up 7 bases; unmatched junction bases: 3. The CDR3 spans 14 residues. The table lists this clone with a count of one. This TCR came from a man aged 50-59 years in good health and CMV-seropositive. The sample comprised PBMCs. This sequence joins TRBV18 and TRBJ2-2; 7 nucleotides align to TRBD2. The CDR3 DNA follows: TGTGCCAGCTCACCACGGGCTAGCGGCGGGGAGCTGTTTTTT. Translating it yields CASSPRASGGELFF.